These 8 T cell receptor beta chains came from one sample sequenced in a study of blood T cell repertoires in COVID-19. TCRdb's copy holds only in-frame clones and misses some; the assay was immunoSEQ multiplex PCR. Here the sample spans a few hundred thousand clones, around 86% being singletons. Material for sequencing was peripheral blood. The source of these receptors is a man aged 45 to 65 with acute or convalescent COVID-19.

This chain joins TRBV6-5 and TRBJ1-1; D may be TRBD1 (6 bases). The CDR3 consists of 13 residues. Trimming stripped 1 base from V and 3 bases from J, with 6 bases between. CDR1 MNHEY and CDR2 SVGAGI come from the germline V gene. CDR3 in amino acids: CASSYYRDTEAFF. The CDR3 DNA follows: TGTGCCAGCAGTTACTACAGGGACACTGAAGCTTTCTTT.

J is TRBJ1-2 and V is TRBV5-1; D is perhaps TRBD1 (6 bases). Trimming took 4 bases from V and 12 from J, leaving 19 bases between them. This CDR3 region has 13 residues. Germline lookup yields CDR1 SGHRS and CDR2 YFSETQ. The CDR3: CASSIQGVASHTF. CDR3 nucleotide sequence: TGCGCCAGCAGCATACAGGGAGTAGCGAGCCACACCTTC.

The chain links TRBV6-2 or TRBV6-3 to TRBJ2-3, with D perhaps matching TRBD1 (5 bases). V lost 6 bases and J 5 bases, leaving 15 bases between the germline ends. The germline V gene encodes CDR1 MNHEY and CDR2 SVGEGT. This CDR3 has 14 residues. The DNA for the CDR3 is TGTGCCAGCAGCCCCAAACAGGTTCTAGATACGCAGTATTTT. The encoded protein is CASSPKQVLDTQYF.

The rearrangement joins TRBV5-1 to TRBJ1-4, with no clear D. The germline gives CDR1 SGHRS, CDR2 YFSETQ. The CDR3 spans 14 residues. The germline V and J ends were trimmed by 0 bases and 7 bases, with 10 bases remaining between them. The CDR3 region is CASSLGGVSEKLFF. Here the CDR3 DNA reads TGCGCCAGCAGCTTGGGGGGAGTTAGTGAAAAACTGTTTTTT.

A few counts support this clone. J is TRBJ2-1 and V is TRBV19, with 8 bases identical to TRBD2. Germline assignment: CDR1 LNHDA and CDR2 SQIVND (reference sequence). V shed 10 bases, J shed 1 base, and the junction held 6 bases outside the gene matches. The CDR3 length is 14 residues. The CDR3 protein is CATGRVGSYNEQFF. CDR3 nucleotides: TGTGCCACCGGGAGGGTCGGGTCCTACAATGAGCAGTTCTTC.

The chain carries TRBV11-2 and TRBJ2-2, with a possible D match to TRBD2 (5 bases). Looked up from germline, CDR1 is SGHAT and CDR2 is FQNNGV. CDR3 length: 17 residues. The ends were cut back, 5 bases at V and 1 base at J, with 17 bases in the middle. CDR3 sequence (DNA): TGTGCCAGCAGCAGGAGCAGAACCAGCGGGAACACCGGGGAGCTGTTTTTT. It encodes CASSRSRTSGNTGELFF.

CDR3 coding DNA: TGCGCCAGCGGCCGGACTAGCGGGGGCCAAGAGACCCAGTACTTC. Protein: CASGRTSGGQETQYF. The chain has TRBV5-1 and TRBJ2-5; 13 bases are shared with TRBD2. V was pared by 7 bases and J by 1 base, with 4 bases of the junction left unmatched. The CDR3 length is 15 residues. Germline V gene data show CDR1 as SGHRS and CDR2 as YFSETQ.

This sequence joins TRBV12-3 or TRBV12-4 and TRBJ1-2, with 7 bases fitting TRBD1. This CDR3 spans 12 amino acids. V shed 8 bases, J shed 7 bases, and the junction held 7 bases outside the gene matches. The CDR3 protein is CASYRGGGGYTF. Here the CDR3 DNA reads TGTGCCAGCTACAGGGGCGGCGGTGGCTACACCTTC.